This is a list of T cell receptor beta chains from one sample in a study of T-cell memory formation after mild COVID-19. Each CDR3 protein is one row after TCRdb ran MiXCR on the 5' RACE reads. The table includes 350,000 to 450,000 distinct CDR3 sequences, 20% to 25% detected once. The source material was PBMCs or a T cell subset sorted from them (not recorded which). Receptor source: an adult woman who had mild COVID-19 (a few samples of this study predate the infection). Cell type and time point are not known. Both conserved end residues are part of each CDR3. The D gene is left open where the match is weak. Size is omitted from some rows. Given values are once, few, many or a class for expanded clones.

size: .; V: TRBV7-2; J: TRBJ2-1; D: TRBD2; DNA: TGTGCCAGCAGCCTCTCGGGACTAGCTCATGAGCAGTTCTTC; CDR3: CASSLSGLAHEQFF
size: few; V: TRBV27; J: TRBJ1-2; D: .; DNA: TGTGCCAGCAGTTTAAAGGGTGAAGACTATGGCTACACCTTC; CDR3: CASSLKGEDYGYTF
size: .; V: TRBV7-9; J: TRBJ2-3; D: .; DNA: TGTGCCAGCAGTTACCCCCAAGCGGAGGTTGTAGATACGCAGTATTTT; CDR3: CASSYPQAEVVDTQYF
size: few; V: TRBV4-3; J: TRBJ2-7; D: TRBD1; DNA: TGCGCCAGCAGCCAAGCCGGGACAGGGGCTACCGAGCAGTACTTC; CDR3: CASSQAGTGATEQYF
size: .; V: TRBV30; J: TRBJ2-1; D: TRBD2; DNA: TGTGCCTGGAGTGCCTCCCGACTAGCGGGAAAAGACGATGAGCAGTTCTTC; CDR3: CAWSASRLAGKDDEQFF
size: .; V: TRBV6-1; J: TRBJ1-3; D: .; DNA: TGTGCCAGCAGTGACCCCGGATCTGCGAGCTCTGGAAACACCATATATTTT; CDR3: CASSDPGSASSGNTIYF
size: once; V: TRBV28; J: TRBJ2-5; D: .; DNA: TGTGCCAGCAGGACAGCTTTTGAAGAGACCCAGTACTTC; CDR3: CASRTAFEETQYF
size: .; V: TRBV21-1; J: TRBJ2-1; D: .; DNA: TGTGCCAGCAGCAAAGAGGGGGAACCCGGGACTAGCGGTGCCTTCTACAATGAGCAGTTCTTC; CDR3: CASSKEGEPGTSGAFYNEQFF
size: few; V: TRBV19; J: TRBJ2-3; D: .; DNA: TGTGCCAGTAGGGAGGCTGCCACAGATACGCAGTATTTT; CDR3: CASREAATDTQYF
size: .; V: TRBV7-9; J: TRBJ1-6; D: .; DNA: TGTGCCAGCAGCAGTGTGGAATCACCCCTCCACTTT; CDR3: CASSSVESPLHF
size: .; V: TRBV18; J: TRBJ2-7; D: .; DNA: TGTGCCAGCTCACCACCGGGACGAGTCTACGAGCAGTACTTC; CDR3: CASSPPGRVYEQYF
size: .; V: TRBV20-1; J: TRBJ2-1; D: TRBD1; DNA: TGCAGTGCTGACGGACAGGGGATCGGTGAGCAGTTCTTC; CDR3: CSADGQGIGEQFF
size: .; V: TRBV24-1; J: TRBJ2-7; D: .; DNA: TGTGCCACCAGTGATCCCGGAGGGGACCGCTACGAGCAGTACTTC; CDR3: CATSDPGGDRYEQYF
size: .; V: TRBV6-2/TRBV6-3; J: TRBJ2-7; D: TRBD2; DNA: TGTGCCAGCCGGACTAGCGGGAGGCCCTACGAGCAGTACTTC; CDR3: CASRTSGRPYEQYF